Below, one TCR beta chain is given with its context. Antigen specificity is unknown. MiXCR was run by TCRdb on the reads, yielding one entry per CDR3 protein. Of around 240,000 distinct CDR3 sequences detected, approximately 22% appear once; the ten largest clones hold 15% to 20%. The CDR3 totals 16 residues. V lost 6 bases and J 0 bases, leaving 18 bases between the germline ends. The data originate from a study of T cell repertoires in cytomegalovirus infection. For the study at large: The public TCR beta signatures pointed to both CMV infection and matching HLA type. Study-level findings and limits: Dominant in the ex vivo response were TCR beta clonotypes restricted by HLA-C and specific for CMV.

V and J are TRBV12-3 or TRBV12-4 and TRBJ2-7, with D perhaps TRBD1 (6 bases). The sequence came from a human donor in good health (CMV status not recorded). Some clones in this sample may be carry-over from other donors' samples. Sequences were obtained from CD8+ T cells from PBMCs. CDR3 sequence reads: CASSLGLQGRSYEQYF. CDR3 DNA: TGTGCCAGCAGCCTAGGGCTACAGGGCCGCTCCTACGAGCAGTACTTC.